The source of this TCR beta chain is a study of blood T cells in healthy people across ages (dated by TCRdb to between 2014 and 2017). Some background on the complete study: In model experiments, template switching captured about one uniquely barcoded TCR beta cDNA molecule for every two T cells. Using deep sequencing normalized with unique cDNA molecular identifiers, the study measured how TCR beta repertoire diversity changes with age. To avoid experimental bias, donors of different ages were distributed randomly across sequencing lanes. Two additional independent replicas of 1 million unique cDNA reads from the same blood draw were analyzed for two donors (one aged 18 to 30 and one aged 80 or older). The donors were divided into four age groups: young (average approximately 15 years), middle-aged (under 40), aged (approximately 62) and long-lived (about 79).

According to the germline V gene, CDR1 reads SGDLS and CDR2 reads YYNGEE. The cysteine opens and the phenylalanine closes a CDR3 of 12 amino acids. CDR3 DNA is the only sequence kept; it has 36 bases, read in frame from the first base. On the study overall, not on this receptor specifically: The long-lived group showed more naive CD4+ T cells, fewer expanded clones and increased TCR diversity than the aged group, suggesting age selection. Donor CMV infection status was unknown, potentially confounding age-related changes in expanded clonotypes. Since profiling was done on bulk unsorted PBMCs, naive and antigen-experienced compartments could not be conclusively compared. As age increased, observed TCR beta diversity per million T cells dropped in a roughly linear way, and a significant reduction was already evident by age 40. Total diversity estimates from one million sequenced T cells were considered lower bounds and underestimates. Observed TCR beta diversity correlated strongly with the percentage of naive T cells measured by flow cytometry.

Details on this clonotype: Its antigen target is currently unknown. No clone much larger than this one lies a single base away; base qualities are absent.

Preparation of the library involved 5' RACE. The sequencer was an Illumina HiSeq 2500. The second PCR ran for roughly 7 to 12 cycles and used a J-beta primer mix along with a sample-barcoded 5' primer. Each TCR beta cDNA molecule received a unique molecular identifier from a template-switch 5' adaptor carrying 12 random nucleotides. Each sample yielded at least 2.5 million CDR3-containing paired-end reads. First-strand cDNA was synthesized from all RNA with the Mint cDNA synthesis kit, primed by a TRBC-specific oligonucleotide. After uracil-DNA glycosylase treatment, a first 18-cycle PCR used universal primers M1SS and BC2_uni_R on all cDNA. Per the authors' processing: Normalization of each sample was performed by random selection of 1 million high-quality reads, each carrying a distinct molecular identifier. Reads with shared molecular identifiers were discarded instead of being binned into consensus sequences. MiTCR, with a Q25 quality threshold and the strictest error-elimination algorithm, was used for CDR3 identification, clonotype clustering and error correction. A nonparametric unseen species model with Euler transformation was used to estimate lower-bound total TCR beta diversity. The public reads were run again by TCRdb, first through fastp at Q25 and then through MiXCR, and only productive beta chains were kept. When rows share a CDR3 protein, they turn into one entry using the most common DNA and genes. For this entry, the V and J calls and clone size follow TCRdb and not the study's own pipeline. The sample table lists 1,300,000 or so distinct CDR3 sequences, around 59% of them with a count of one. Over 5% of the sample comes from the top ten.

Donors were around 37 systemically healthy Caucasian individuals from Russia aged roughly 6 to 100 years. Ten milliliters of peripheral blood were drawn from each donor into EDTA-treated Vacutainer tubes. Ficoll-Paque density-gradient centrifugation was used to isolate PBMCs, with at least 6 million obtained per sample. Trizol reagent was used to extract total RNA from the PBMCs, yielding at least 5 micrograms per sample. The percentages of naive CD45RAhigh/CD27high T cells were determined by flow cytometry on a PBMC aliquot from every donor. The specimen was blood. This TCR came from a man between 18 and 35 years old in good health. The chain is made from TRBV9 and TRBJ2-3; no D segment can be confidently identified. The DNA is as follows: TGTCCCAAATCGTCCGGCACAGATACGCAGTATTTT. Its translation is CPKSSGTDTQYF.